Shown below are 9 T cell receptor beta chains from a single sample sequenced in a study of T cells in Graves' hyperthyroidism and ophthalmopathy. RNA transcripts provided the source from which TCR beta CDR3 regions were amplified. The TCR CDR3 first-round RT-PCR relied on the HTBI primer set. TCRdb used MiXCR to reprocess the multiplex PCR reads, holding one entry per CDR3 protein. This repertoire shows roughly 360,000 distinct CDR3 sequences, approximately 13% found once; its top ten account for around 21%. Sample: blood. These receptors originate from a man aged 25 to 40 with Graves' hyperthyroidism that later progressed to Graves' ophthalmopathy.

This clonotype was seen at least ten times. The CDR3 sequence: CASSFFGGNTEAFF. The CDR3 coding sequence is TGTGCCAGCAGTTTTTTCGGGGGGAACACTGAAGCTTTCTTT. The chain has TRBV12-3 or TRBV12-4 and TRBJ1-1; D possibly corresponds to TRBD1 (5 bases). Trimming shortened V by 3 bases and J by 1 base, and 9 bases separated the two germline ends. The CDR3 is 14 residues long.

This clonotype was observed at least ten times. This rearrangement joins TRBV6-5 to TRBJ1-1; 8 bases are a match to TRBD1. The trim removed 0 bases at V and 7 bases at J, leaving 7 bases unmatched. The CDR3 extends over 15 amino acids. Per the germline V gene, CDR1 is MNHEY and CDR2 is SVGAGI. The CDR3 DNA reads TGTGCCAGCAGTTACTCGTTGACAGGGGATTTTGAAGCTTTCTTT. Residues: CASSYSLTGDFEAFF.

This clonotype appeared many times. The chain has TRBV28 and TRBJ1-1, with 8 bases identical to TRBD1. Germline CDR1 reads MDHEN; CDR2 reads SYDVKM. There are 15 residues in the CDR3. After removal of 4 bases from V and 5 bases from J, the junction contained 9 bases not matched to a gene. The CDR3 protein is CASSSPGTGGTEAFF. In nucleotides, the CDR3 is TGTGCCAGCAGTTCCCCCGGAACAGGGGGAACTGAAGCTTTCTTT.

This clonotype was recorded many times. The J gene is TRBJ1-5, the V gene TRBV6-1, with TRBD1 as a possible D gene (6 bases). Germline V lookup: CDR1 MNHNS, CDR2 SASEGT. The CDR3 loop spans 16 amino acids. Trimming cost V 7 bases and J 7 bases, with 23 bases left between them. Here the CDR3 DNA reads TGTGCCAGCACCCTAGCCCTACAGGGAGGTTACCAGCCCCAGCATTTT. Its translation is CASTLALQGGYQPQHF.

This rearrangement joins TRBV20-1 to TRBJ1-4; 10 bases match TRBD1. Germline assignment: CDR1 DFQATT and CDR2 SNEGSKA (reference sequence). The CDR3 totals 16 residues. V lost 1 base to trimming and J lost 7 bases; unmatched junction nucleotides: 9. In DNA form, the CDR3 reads TGCAGTGCTAGAGCCGACCCTAGGGACAGGGGTGAAAAACTGTTTTTT. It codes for CSARADPRDRGEKLFF.

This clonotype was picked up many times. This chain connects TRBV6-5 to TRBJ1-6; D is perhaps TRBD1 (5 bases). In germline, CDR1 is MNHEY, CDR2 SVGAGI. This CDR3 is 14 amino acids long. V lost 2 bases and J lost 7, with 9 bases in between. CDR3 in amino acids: CASSYEGTNSPLHF. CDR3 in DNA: TGTGCCAGCAGTTACGAGGGGACGAATTCACCCCTCCACTTT.

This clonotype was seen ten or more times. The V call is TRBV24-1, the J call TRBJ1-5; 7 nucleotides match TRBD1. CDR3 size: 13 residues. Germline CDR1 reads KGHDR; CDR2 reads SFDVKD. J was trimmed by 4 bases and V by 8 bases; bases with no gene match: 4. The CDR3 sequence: CATTRGVNQPQHF. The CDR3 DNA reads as TGTGCCACCACCAGGGGGGTGAATCAGCCCCAGCATTTT.

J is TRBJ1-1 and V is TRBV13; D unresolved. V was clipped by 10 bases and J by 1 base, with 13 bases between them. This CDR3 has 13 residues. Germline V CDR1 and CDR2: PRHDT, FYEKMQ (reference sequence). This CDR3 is CATHRPANTEAFF. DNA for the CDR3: TGTGCCACCCACCGACCGGCGAACACTGAAGCTTTCTTT.

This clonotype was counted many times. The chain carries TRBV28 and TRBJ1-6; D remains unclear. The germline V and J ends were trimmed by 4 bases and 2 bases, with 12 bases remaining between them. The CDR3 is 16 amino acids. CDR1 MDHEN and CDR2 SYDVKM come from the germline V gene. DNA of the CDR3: TGTGCCAGCAGTTCGGGCAGGCGGACCTATAATTCACCCCTCCACTTT. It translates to CASSSGRRTYNSPLHF.